These T cell receptor beta chains were read from a single sample in a study of CD8+ T cells in alopecia areata. TCRdb's copy holds only in-frame clones and misses some; the assay was immunoSEQ multiplex PCR. The sample lists 130,000 to 150,000 clones, 82% occurring once. Sequenced material: CD8+ T cells sorted from blood, taken at week 4, from a patient treated with tofacitinib. Receptors originate from a human donor with alopecia areata. Each CDR3 is given with its conserved first and last residue. A D gene is named only where the DNA matches it firmly. A clone size is listed for some rows: how often the clone was seen (once, few, many), or a class if it is expanded.

J gene,clone size,D gene,V gene,CDR3 protein,CDR3 DNA
TRBJ2-3,NA,NA,TRBV6-5,CASSFPRFSGTDTQYF,TGTGCCAGCAGTTTCCCCCGGTTTAGCGGCACAGATACGCAGTATTTT
TRBJ1-6,NA,TRBD1,TRBV4-2,CASSTTGSVTPLHF,TGTGCCAGCAGCACGACAGGGTCGGTGACACCCCTCCACTTT
TRBJ2-1,NA,TRBD1,TRBV30,CAWSDSGTGDTYNEQFF,TGTGCCTGGAGTGATTCCGGGACAGGGGATACCTACAATGAGCAGTTCTTC
TRBJ1-5,NA,NA,TRBV7-8,CASSPKIRQISNQPQHF,TGTGCCAGCAGCCCTAAAATAAGACAGATTAGCAATCAGCCCCAGCATTTT
TRBJ2-1,once,TRBD2,TRBV27,CASSFYSGSYNEQFF,TGTGCCAGCAGTTTTTATAGCGGGTCCTACAATGAGCAGTTCTTC
TRBJ2-5,few,NA,TRBV7-2,CASSLFRGAQETQYF,TGTGCCAGCAGCTTATTTAGGGGGGCCCAAGAGACCCAGTACTTC
TRBJ2-1,medium-sized,TRBD2,TRBV7-9,CASSSVLATTSYNEQFF,TGTGCCAGCAGCTCCGTACTAGCGACGACCTCCTACAATGAGCAGTTCTTC
TRBJ2-7,NA,NA,TRBV4-1,CASSQVNRDHEQYF,TGCGCCAGCAGCCAAGTAAACAGGGACCACGAGCAGTACTTC
TRBJ2-7,few,NA,TRBV11-1,CASSLDTSYEQYF,TGTGCCAGCAGCTTAGACACCTCCTACGAGCAGTACTTC
TRBJ2-7,NA,TRBD1,TRBV29-1,CSVGQASPLYEQYF,TGCAGCGTCGGACAGGCCAGTCCCCTTTACGAGCAGTACTTC
TRBJ2-5,NA,TRBD1,TRBV6-1,CASRVGGGWQETQYF,TGTGCCAGCAGAGTAGGGGGCGGGTGGCAAGAGACCCAGTACTTC
TRBJ1-1,NA,NA,TRBV5-1,CASSHRETFF,TGCGCCAGCAGCCACAGGGAGACTTTCTTT
TRBJ2-3,once,NA,TRBV25-1,CASSEFVSSTDTQYF,TGTGCCAGCAGTGAATTTGTCAGTAGCACAGATACGCAGTATTTT
TRBJ2-5,few,NA,TRBV29-1,CSVDRAARGQETQYF,TGCAGCGTTGACCGAGCGGCCAGGGGCCAAGAGACCCAGTACTTC
TRBJ2-7,NA,TRBD1,TRBV4-3,CASSQGLTGGPYEQYF,TGCGCCAGCAGCCAAGGCTTGACAGGGGGCCCCTACGAGCAGTACTTC
TRBJ2-7,few,TRBD1,TRBV19,CASSMGDRTYEQYF,TGTGCCAGTAGTATGGGGGACAGAACCTACGAGCAGTACTTC
TRBJ1-1,NA,NA,TRBV5-5,CASSLYVDRPLNTEAFF,TGTGCCAGCAGCTTGTACGTCGACAGGCCCTTGAACACTGAAGCTTTCTTT
TRBJ2-2,NA,NA,TRBV5-6,CASSPPPGVGELFF,TGTGCCAGCAGCCCCCCCCCAGGGGTCGGGGAGCTGTTTTTT
TRBJ2-3,NA,NA,TRBV7-9,CASSRDLDTQYF,TGTGCCAGCAGCCGGGACTTAGATACGCAGTATTTT
TRBJ2-5,NA,TRBD2,TRBV29-1,CSVDGTSGGPGETQYF,TGCAGCGTTGATGGGACTAGCGGGGGCCCAGGGGAGACCCAGTACTTC
TRBJ2-7,NA,TRBD2,TRBV4-1,CASSQGGGDSYEQYF,TGCGCCAGCAGCCAAGGCGGGGGGGACTCCTACGAGCAGTACTTC
TRBJ2-5,NA,TRBD2,TRBV10-3,CAISESGLAGVEEETQYF,TGTGCCATCAGTGAGTCGGGGCTAGCGGGGGTTGAAGAAGAGACCCAGTACTTC
TRBJ2-4,NA,NA,TRBV2,CASSDGRQTLNIQYF,TGTGCCAGCAGTGACGGCAGGCAGACCTTAAACATTCAGTACTTC
TRBJ2-3,NA,NA,TRBV6-5,CASSYLAGRTDTQYF,TGTGCCAGCAGTTACTTGGCAGGGCGGACAGATACGCAGTATTTT
TRBJ1-2,once,NA,TRBV5-4,CASSLATSSYNYGYTF,TGTGCCAGCAGCTTGGCCACGAGCAGTTATAACTATGGCTACACCTTC
TRBJ2-5,NA,NA,TRBV7-8,CASSLVLYQETQYF,TGTGCCAGCAGCTTAGTTCTGTACCAAGAGACCCAGTACTTC
TRBJ2-7,NA,TRBD1,TRBV6-5,CASSLGTESYEQYF,TGTGCCAGCAGCCTCGGGACAGAATCCTACGAGCAGTACTTC
TRBJ1-2,NA,TRBD1,TRBV27,CASSQGETHPYGYTF,TGTGCCAGCAGCCAGGGGGAGACACATCCCTATGGCTACACCTTC
TRBJ2-3,NA,TRBD2,TRBV7-2,CASSLVAGGLTDTQYF,TGTGCCAGCAGCTTAGTGGCGGGGGGCCTCACAGATACGCAGTATTTT
TRBJ2-3,NA,NA,TRBV4-1,CASSQDQDTQYF,TGCGCCAGCAGCCAAGATCAAGATACGCAGTATTTT
TRBJ2-5,once,NA,TRBV4-1,CASSQEGLEETQYF,TGCGCCAGCAGCCAAGAAGGGCTAGAAGAGACCCAGTACTTC
TRBJ2-7,NA,NA,TRBV10-3,CAISTTGTYEQYF,TGTGCCATCAGTACCACAGGGACCTACGAGCAGTACTTC
TRBJ2-1,NA,NA,TRBV9,CASSVESGGPLRYNEQFF,TGTGCCAGCAGCGTAGAGAGTGGGGGGCCACTTAGGTACAATGAGCAGTTCTTC
TRBJ2-3,once,TRBD2,TRBV7-2,CASSLSGSSGGTDTQYF,TGTGCCAGCAGCTTAAGTGGGAGTAGCGGGGGCACAGATACGCAGTATTTT
TRBJ2-7,NA,NA,TRBV11-2,CASSPASYEQYF,TGTGCCAGCAGCCCCGCGTCCTACGAGCAGTACTTC
TRBJ2-6,NA,NA,TRBV4-2,CASSQRNSGANVLTF,TGTGCCAGCAGCCAACGCAACTCTGGGGCCAACGTCCTGACTTTC
TRBJ1-2,few,NA,TRBV4-3,CASSQDRTGNYGYTF,TGCGCCAGCAGCCAAGATAGAACAGGGAACTATGGCTACACCTTC
TRBJ2-7,NA,NA,TRBV6-5,CASSYRPFGEQYF,TGTGCCAGCAGTTATCGGCCATTCGGGGAGCAGTACTTC
TRBJ2-1,NA,NA,TRBV19,CASRDLEGGRYNEQFF,TGTGCCAGTAGGGACTTGGAGGGGGGGCGGTACAATGAGCAGTTCTTC
TRBJ1-1,NA,NA,TRBV4-3,CASSQGYRVQDEAFF,TGCGCCAGCAGCCAAGGCTATCGGGTCCAGGATGAAGCTTTCTTT
TRBJ2-5,NA,NA,TRBV7-9,CASRTPGLEETQYF,TGTGCCAGCAGGACCCCAGGGTTGGAAGAGACCCAGTACTTC
TRBJ2-1,NA,TRBD2,TRBV2,CASRLAVSSYNEQFF,TGTGCCAGCAGACTAGCGGTGAGCTCCTACAATGAGCAGTTCTTC
TRBJ2-7,NA,NA,TRBV5-1,CASSLESATPLVWQYF,TGCGCCAGCAGCTTGGAGTCAGCTACCCCACTGGTCTGGCAGTACTTC
TRBJ2-7,NA,NA,TRBV2,CAIQVSYEQYF,TGTGCCATACAGGTTTCCTACGAGCAGTACTTC
TRBJ1-2,NA,NA,TRBV7-9,CASSLGVIGEYGYTF,TGTGCCAGCAGCTTAGGAGTAATTGGGGAATATGGCTACACCTTC
TRBJ1-1,NA,TRBD1,TRBV6-5,CASSYTGQGYTEAFF,TGTGCCAGCAGTTACACAGGACAGGGCTACACTGAAGCTTTCTTT
TRBJ2-7,NA,NA,TRBV4-2,CASSQEAQGPAYEQYF,TGTGCCAGCAGCCAAGAGGCGCAGGGACCAGCCTACGAGCAGTACTTC
TRBJ1-5,NA,NA,TRBV6-6,CASTHGGPGQPQHF,TGTGCCAGCACTCACGGGGGACCAGGGCAGCCCCAGCATTTT
TRBJ2-7,NA,NA,TRBV7-8,CASSLKRAQGRHEQYF,TGTGCCAGCAGCTTAAAGAGGGCCCAGGGTCGCCACGAGCAGTACTTC
TRBJ2-1,NA,NA,TRBV7-9,CASSPRSGSYNEQFF,TGTGCCAGCAGCCCCCGGTCCGGATCTTACAATGAGCAGTTCTTC
TRBJ1-1,NA,NA,TRBV7-9,CASSLQVNTEAFF,TGTGCCAGCAGCCTTCAGGTGAACACTGAAGCTTTCTTT
TRBJ2-7,NA,NA,TRBV19,CASSISRGTGHEQYF,TGTGCCAGTAGTATAAGTCGGGGTACGGGCCACGAGCAGTACTTC
TRBJ1-1,NA,NA,TRBV7-2,CASSLAGRVTEAFF,TGTGCCAGCAGCTTAGCAGGCAGGGTTACTGAAGCTTTCTTT
TRBJ2-1,NA,NA,TRBV5-1,CASSLNDYGYNEQFF,TGCGCCAGCAGCTTAAACGACTACGGCTACAATGAGCAGTTCTTC
TRBJ1-5,once,TRBD1,TRBV6-5,CASRGQGGGQPQHF,TGTGCCAGCCGGGGACAGGGGGGAGGTCAGCCCCAGCATTTT
TRBJ2-1,NA,NA,TRBV27,CASSSRGGTYNEQFF,TGTGCCAGCAGCTCTCGGGGAGGCACCTACAATGAGCAGTTCTTC
TRBJ1-1,NA,NA,TRBV5-1,CASRGTNTEAFF,TGCGCCAGCAGAGGCACCAACACTGAAGCTTTCTTT